This TCR beta chain is drawn from a study of blood T cell repertoires in COVID-19. TCRdb's table, derived via immunoSEQ multiplex PCR, lists solely in-frame clones and lacks some. The data contain about 500,000 clones, 85% to 90% of them singletons. Germline V gene lookup returns CDR1 MNHEY and CDR2 SVGAGI. The CDR3 is 14 amino acids. V trimming: 0 bases; J trimming: 8 bases; junction bases outside the gene matches: 5. The clonotype comes from a woman between 45 and 60 years old with COVID-19, enrolled during active disease. This rearrangement joins TRBV6-5 to TRBJ1-2; 8 positions match TRBD1. Material for sequencing was peripheral blood. Written as DNA, the CDR3 is TGTGCCAGCAGTTACTCGACAGGGGAAAGCGGCTACACCTTC. It codes for CASSYSTGESGYTF.